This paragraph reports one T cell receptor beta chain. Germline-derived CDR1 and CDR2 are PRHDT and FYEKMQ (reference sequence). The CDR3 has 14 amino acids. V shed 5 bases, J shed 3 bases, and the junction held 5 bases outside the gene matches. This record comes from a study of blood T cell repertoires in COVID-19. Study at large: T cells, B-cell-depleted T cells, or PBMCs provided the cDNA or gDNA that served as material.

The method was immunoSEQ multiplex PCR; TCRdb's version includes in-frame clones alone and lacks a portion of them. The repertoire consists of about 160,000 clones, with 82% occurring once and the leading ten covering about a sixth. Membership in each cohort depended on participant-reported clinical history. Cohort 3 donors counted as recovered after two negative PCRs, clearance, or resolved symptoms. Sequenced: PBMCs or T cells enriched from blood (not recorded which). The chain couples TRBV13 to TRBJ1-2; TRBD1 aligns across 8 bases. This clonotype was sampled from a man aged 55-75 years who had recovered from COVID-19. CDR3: CASSIRGLHYGYTF. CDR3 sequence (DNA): TGTGCCAGCAGCATCAGGGGGCTCCACTATGGCTACACCTTC.